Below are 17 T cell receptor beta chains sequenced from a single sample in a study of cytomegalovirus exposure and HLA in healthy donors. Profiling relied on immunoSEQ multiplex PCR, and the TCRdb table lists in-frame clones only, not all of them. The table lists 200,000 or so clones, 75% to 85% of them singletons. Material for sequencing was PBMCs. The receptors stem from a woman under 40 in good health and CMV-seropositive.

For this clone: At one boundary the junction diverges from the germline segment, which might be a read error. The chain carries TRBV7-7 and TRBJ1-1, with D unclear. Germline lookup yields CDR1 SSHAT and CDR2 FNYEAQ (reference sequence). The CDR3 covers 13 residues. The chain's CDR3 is CASSFDMSTEAFF. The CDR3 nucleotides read TGTGCTAGCAGCTTTGACATGTCCACTGAAGCTTTCTTT.

CDR3 loop: CASRPGSPLLGYTF. The CDR3, as DNA: TGTGCCAGCAGGCCGGGATCTCCTCTGCTGGGCTACACCTTC. The V call is TRBV28, the J call TRBJ1-2, with D hard to call. Germline V gene sequence: CDR1 MDHEN, CDR2 SYDVKM. There are 14 residues in the CDR3. V was trimmed by 6 bases and J by 8 bases, leaving 19 bases between them.

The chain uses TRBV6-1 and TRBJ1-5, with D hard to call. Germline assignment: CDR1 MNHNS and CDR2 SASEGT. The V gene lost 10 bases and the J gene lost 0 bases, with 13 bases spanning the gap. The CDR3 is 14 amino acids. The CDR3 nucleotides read TGTGCCACCAGAGTCGGTTCTAGCAATCAGCCCCAGCATTTT. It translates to CATRVGSSNQPQHF.

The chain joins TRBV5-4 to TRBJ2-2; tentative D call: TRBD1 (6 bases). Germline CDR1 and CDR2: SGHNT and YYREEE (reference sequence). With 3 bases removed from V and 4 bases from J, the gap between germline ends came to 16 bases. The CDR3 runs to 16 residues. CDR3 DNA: TGTGCCAGCAGCTCAGGGGCCCACGGGGTCACCGGGGAGCTGTTTTTT. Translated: CASSSGAHGVTGELFF. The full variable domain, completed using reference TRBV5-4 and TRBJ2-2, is ETGVTQSPTHLIKTRGQQVTLRCSSQSGHNTVSWYQQALGQGPQFIFQYYREEENGRGNFPPRFSGLQFPNYSSELNVNALELDDSALYLCASSSGAHGVTGELFFGEGSRLTVL.

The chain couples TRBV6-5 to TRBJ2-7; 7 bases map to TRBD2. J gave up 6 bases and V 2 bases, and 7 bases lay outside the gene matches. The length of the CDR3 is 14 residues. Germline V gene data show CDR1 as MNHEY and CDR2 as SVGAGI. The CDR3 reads CASSYRGRVSEQYF. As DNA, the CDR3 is TGTGCCAGCAGTTACCGCGGGAGAGTCAGCGAGCAGTACTTC.

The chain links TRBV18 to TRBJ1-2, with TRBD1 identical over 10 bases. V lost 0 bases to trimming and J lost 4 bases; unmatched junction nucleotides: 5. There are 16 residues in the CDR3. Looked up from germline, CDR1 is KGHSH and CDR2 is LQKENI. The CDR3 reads CASSPPAGTGVYGYTF. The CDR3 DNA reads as TGTGCCAGCTCACCACCCGCCGGGACAGGGGTCTATGGCTACACCTTC.

Written as DNA, the CDR3 is TGTGCCAGCAGTATTACTCCGGGATCTTACAATGAGCAGTTCTTC. Amino acids: CASSITPGSYNEQFF. The chain recombines TRBV2 with TRBJ2-1, with D possibly being TRBD2 (5 bases). In germline, CDR1 is SNHLY, CDR2 FYNNEI. V lost 5 bases to trimming and J lost 4 bases, with 15 bases between them. The CDR3 runs 15 residues.

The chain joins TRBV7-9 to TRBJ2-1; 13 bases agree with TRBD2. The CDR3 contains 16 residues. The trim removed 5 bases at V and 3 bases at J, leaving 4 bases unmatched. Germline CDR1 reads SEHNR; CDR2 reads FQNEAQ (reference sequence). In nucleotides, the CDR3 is TGTGCCAGCAGCCAACTAGCGGGAGGGGACTACAATGAGCAGTTCTTC. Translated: CASSQLAGGDYNEQFF.

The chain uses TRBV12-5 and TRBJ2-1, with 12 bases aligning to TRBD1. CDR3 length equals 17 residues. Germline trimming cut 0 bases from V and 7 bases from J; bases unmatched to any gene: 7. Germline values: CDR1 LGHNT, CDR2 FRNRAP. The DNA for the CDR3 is TGTGCTAGTGGTTTGGTACAGGGACAGGGGGCATCAAATGAGCAGTTCTTC. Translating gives CASGLVQGQGASNEQFF.

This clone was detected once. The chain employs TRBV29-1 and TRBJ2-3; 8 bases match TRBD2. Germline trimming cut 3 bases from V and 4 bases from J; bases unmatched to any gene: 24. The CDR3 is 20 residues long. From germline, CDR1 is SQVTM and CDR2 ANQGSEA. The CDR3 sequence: CSVEENISGNPLGWADTQYF. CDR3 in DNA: TGCAGCGTTGAGGAAAATATTAGCGGGAACCCCCTGGGATGGGCAGATACGCAGTATTTT.

CDR3 nucleotides: TGTGCCAGCAGCTTAGAACGAGGGGGCAGTGGCTACACCTTC. This sequence encodes CASSLERGGSGYTF. This rearrangement joins TRBV11-2 to TRBJ1-2; 7 nucleotides agree with TRBD1. J lost 7 bases, V lost 0 bases, and 5 bases had no gene match. From germline, CDR1 is SGHAT and CDR2 FQNNGV. The CDR3 extends over 14 amino acids. The full variable domain, in which reference TRBV11-2 and TRBJ1-2 provide the parts outside the CDR3, is EAGVAQSPRYKIIEKRQSVAFWCNPISGHATLYWYQQILGQGPKLLIQFQNNGVVDDSQLPKDRFSAERLKGVDSTLKIQPAKLEDSAVYLCASSLERGGSGYTFGSGTRLTVV.

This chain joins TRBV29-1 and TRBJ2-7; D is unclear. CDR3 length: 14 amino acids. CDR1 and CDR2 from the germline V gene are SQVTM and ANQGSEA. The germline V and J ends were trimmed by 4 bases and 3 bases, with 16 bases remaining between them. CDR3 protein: CSVVLVSSIYEQYF. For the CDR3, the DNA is TGCAGCGTTGTGCTCGTCAGTTCCATCTACGAGCAGTACTTC.

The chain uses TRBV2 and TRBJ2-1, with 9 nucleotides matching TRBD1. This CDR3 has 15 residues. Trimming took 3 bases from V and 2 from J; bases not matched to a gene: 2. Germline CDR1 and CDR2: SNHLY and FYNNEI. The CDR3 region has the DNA TGTGCCAGCAGTGAGGACAGGGGAGCCTACAATGAGCAGTTCTTC. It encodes CASSEDRGAYNEQFF.

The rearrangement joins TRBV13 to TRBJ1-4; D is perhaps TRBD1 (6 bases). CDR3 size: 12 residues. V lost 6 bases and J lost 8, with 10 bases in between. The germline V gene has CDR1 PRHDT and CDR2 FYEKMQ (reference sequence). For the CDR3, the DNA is TGTGCCAGCAGTCTTCAGGGGGAAAAACTGTTTTTT. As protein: CASSLQGEKLFF.

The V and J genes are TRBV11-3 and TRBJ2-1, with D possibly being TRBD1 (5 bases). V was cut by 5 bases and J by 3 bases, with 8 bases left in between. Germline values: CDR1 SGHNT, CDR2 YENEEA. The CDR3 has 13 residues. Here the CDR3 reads CASSPDSYNEQFF. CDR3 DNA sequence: TGTGCCAGCAGCCCCGACAGCTACAATGAGCAGTTCTTC. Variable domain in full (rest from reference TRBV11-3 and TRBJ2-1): EAGVVQSPRYKIIEKKQPVAFWCNPISGHNTLYWYLQNLGQGPELLIRYENEEAVDDSQLPKDRFSAERLKGVDSTLKIQPAELGDSAVYLCASSPDSYNEQFFGPGTRLTVL.

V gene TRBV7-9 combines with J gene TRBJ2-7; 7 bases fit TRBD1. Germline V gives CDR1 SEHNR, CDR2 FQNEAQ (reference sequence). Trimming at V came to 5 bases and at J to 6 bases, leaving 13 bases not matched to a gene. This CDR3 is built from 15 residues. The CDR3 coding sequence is TGTGCCAGCAGCCACCGGGACAGCCCTACCCTCGAGCAGTACTTC. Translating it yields CASSHRDSPTLEQYF.

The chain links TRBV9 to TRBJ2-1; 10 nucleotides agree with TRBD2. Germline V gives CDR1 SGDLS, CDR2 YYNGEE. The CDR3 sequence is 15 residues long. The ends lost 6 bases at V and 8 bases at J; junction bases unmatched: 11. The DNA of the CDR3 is TGTGCCAGCACGAACTTAGCGGGAGGCAGTCATGAGCAGTTCTTC. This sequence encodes CASTNLAGGSHEQFF.